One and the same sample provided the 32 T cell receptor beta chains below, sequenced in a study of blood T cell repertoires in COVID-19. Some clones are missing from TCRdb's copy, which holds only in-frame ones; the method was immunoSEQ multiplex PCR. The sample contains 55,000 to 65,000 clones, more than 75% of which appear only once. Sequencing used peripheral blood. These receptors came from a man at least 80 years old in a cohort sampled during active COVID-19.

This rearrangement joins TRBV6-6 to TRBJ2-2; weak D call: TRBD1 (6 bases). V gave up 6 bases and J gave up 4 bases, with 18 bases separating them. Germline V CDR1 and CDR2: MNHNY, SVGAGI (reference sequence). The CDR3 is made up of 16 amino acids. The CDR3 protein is CASRRTASVGTGELFF. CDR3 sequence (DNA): TGTGCCAGCAGAAGGACAGCGAGCGTGGGCACCGGGGAGCTGTTTTTT.

CDR3 DNA: TGTGCCAGCAGCTTAGACTATAGACTAGCGGGGGGTACCGGGGAGCTGTTTTTT. Protein product: CASSLDYRLAGGTGELFF. The V and J genes are TRBV7-2 and TRBJ2-2, with TRBD2 identical over 13 bases. There are 18 residues in the CDR3. V lost 1 base, J lost 5 bases, and 7 bases stayed unmatched. Germline values: CDR1 SGHTA, CDR2 FQGNSA.

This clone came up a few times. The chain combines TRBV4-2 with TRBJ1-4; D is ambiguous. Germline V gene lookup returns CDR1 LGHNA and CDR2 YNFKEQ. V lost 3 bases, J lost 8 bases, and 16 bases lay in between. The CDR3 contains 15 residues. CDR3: CASSQDPGGGEKLFF. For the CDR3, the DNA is TGTGCCAGCAGCCAGGATCCGGGAGGCGGGGAAAAACTGTTTTTT.

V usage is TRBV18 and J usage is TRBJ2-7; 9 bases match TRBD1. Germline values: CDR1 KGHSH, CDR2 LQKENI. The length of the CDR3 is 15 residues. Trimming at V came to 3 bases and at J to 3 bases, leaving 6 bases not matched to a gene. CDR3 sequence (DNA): TGTGCCAGCTCACCTAGGACAGGGGCTGACTACGAGCAGTACTTC. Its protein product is CASSPRTGADYEQYF.

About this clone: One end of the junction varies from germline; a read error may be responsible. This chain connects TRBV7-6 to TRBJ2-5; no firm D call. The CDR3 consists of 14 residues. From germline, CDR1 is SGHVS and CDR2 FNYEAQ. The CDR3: CASTLSGGQETQYF. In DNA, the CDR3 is TGTGCCAGCACCTTATCGGGTGGGCAAGAGACCCAGTACTTC.

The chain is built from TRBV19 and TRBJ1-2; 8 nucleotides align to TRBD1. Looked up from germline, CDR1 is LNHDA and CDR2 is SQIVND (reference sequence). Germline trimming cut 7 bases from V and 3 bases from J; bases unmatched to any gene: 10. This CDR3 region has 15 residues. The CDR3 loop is CASTAGQGSYYGYTF. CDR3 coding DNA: TGTGCCAGTACCGCCGGACAGGGCTCCTACTATGGCTACACCTTC.

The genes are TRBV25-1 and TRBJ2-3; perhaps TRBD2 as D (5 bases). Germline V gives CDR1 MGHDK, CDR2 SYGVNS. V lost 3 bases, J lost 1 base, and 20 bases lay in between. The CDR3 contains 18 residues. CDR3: CASSDLGYGVGGTDTQYF. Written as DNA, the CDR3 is TGTGCCAGCAGTGACCTGGGGTACGGGGTCGGGGGCACAGATACGCAGTATTTT.

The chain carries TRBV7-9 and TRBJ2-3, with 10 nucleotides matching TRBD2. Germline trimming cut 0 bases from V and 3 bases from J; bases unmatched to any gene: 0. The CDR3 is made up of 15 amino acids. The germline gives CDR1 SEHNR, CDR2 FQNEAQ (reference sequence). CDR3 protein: CASSLASGGTDTQYF. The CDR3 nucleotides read TGTGCCAGCAGCTTAGCTAGCGGGGGGACAGATACGCAGTATTTT.

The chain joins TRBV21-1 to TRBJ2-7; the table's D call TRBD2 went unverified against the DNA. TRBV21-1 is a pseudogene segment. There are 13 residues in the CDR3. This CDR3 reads CASSAGTPFEQYF. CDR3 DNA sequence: TGTGCCAGCAGTGCCGGGACTCCCTTTGAGCAGTACTTC.

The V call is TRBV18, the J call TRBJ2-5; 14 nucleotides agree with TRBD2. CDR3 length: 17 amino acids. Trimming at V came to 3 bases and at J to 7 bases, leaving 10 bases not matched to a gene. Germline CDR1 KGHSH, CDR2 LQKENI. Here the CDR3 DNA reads TGTGCCAGCTCACCGAAAGGGACTAGCGGGGGCCGGACGACCCAGTACTTC. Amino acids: CASSPKGTSGGRTTQYF.

The CDR3 loop reads CASSKVGEGDYTF. CDR3 in DNA: TGTGCCAGCAGCAAAGTTGGGGAGGGTGACTACACCTTC. The chain has TRBV21-1 and TRBJ1-2. TRBV21-1 is given as a pseudogene. The CDR3 has 13 amino acids.

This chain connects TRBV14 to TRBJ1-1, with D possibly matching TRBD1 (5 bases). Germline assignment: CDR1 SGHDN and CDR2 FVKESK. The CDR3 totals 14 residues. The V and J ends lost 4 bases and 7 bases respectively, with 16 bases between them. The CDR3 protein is CASSPTGGRIEAFF. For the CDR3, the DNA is TGTGCCAGCAGCCCCACGGGGGGGAGGATTGAAGCTTTCTTT.

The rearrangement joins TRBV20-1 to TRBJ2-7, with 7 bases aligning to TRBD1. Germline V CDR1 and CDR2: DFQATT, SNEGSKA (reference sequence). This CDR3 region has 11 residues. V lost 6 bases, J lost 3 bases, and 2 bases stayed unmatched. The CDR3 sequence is CSAGGLYEQYF. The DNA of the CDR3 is TGCAGTGCAGGGGGCCTCTACGAGCAGTACTTC.

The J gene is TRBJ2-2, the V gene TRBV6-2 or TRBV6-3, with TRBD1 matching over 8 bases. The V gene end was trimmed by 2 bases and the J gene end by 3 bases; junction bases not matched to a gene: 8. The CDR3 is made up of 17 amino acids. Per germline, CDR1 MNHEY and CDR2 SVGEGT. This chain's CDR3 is CASSYLQTGADTGELFF. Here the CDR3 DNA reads TGTGCCAGCAGTTACCTTCAGACAGGGGCGGACACCGGGGAGCTGTTTTTT.

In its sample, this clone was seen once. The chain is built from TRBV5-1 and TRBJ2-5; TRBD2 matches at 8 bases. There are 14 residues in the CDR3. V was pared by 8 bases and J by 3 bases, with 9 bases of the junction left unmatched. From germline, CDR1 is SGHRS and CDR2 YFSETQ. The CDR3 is CASQSRGGEETQYF. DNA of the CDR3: TGCGCCAGTCAGTCCCGGGGGGGTGAAGAGACCCAGTACTTC.

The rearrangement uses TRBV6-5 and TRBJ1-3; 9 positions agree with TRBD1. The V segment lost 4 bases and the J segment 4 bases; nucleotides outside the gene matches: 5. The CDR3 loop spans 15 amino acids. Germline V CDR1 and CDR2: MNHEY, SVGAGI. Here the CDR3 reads CASSFGQGSGNTIYF. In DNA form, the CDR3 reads TGTGCCAGCAGTTTCGGACAGGGGAGCGGAAACACCATATATTTT.

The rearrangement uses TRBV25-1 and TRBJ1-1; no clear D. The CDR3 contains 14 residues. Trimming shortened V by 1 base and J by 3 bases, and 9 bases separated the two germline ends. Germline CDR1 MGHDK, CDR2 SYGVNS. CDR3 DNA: TGTGCCAGCAGTGAATCCCTCGTGTACACTGAAGCTTTCTTT. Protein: CASSESLVYTEAFF. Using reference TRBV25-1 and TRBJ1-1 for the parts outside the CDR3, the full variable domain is EADIYQTPRYLVIGTGKKITLECSQTMGHDKMYWYQQDPGMELHLIHYSYGVNSTEKGDLSSESTVSRIRTEHFPLTLESARPSHTSQYLCASSESLVYTEAFFGQGTRLTVV.

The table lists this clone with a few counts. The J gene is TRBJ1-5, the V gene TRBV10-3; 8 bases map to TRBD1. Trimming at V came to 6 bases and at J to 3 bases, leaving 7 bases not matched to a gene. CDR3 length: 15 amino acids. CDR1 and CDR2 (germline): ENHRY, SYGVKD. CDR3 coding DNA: TGTGCCATCAGGGAGGGACAGGCGTCCAATCAGCCCCAGCATTTT. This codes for CAIREGQASNQPQHF.

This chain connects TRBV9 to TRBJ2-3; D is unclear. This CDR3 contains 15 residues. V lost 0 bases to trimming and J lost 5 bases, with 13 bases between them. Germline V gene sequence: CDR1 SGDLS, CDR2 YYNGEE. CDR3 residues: CASSVGFTEGDTQYF. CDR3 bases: TGTGCCAGCAGCGTAGGTTTCACAGAAGGAGATACGCAGTATTTT.

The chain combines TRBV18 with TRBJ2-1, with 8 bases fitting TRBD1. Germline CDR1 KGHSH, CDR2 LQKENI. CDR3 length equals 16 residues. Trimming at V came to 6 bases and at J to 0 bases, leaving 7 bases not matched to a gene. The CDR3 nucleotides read TGTGCCAGCTCTCGGACAGGGCCGAGCTCCTACAATGAGCAGTTCTTC. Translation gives CASSRTGPSSYNEQFF.

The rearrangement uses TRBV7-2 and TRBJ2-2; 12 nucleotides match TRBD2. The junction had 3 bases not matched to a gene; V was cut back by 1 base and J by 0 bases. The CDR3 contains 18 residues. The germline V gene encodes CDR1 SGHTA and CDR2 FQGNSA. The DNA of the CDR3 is TGTGCCAGCAGCTTAGACGGACTAGCGGGGACGAACACCGGGGAGCTGTTTTTT. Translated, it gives CASSLDGLAGTNTGELFF.

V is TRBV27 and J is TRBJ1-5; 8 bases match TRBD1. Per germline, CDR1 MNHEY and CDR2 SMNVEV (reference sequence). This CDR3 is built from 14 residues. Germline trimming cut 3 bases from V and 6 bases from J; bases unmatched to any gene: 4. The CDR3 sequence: CASSFGQGSQPQHF. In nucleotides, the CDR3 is TGTGCCAGCAGTTTTGGACAGGGTAGTCAGCCCCAGCATTTT.

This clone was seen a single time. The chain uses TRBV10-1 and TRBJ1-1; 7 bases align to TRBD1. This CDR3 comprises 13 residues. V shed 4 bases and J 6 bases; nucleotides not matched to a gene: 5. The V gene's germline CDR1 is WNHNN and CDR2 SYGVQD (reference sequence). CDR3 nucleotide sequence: TGCGCCAGCAGTGGGGCAGGGGGGTCTGAAGCTTTCTTT. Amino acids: CASSGAGGSEAFF.

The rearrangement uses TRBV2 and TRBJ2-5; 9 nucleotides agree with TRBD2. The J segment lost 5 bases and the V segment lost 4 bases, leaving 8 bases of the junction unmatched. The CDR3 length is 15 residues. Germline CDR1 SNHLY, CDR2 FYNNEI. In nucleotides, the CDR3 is TGTGCCAGCAGTGGGGTAGCGGGGGTCCGTGAGACCCAGTACTTC. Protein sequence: CASSGVAGVRETQYF.

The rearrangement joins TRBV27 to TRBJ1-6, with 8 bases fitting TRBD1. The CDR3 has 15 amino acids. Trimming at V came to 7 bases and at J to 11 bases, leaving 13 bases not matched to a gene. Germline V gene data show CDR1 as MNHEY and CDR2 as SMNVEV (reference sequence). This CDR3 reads CASTGTTGVMAPLHF. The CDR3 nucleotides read TGTGCCAGCACGGGGACGACAGGGGTAATGGCACCCCTCCACTTT.

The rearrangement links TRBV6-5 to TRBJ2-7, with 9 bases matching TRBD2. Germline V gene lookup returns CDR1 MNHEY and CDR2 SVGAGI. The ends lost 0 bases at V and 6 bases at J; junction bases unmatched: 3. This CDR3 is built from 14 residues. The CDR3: CASSYSRGGREQYF. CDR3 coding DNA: TGTGCCAGCAGTTACTCGCGGGGGGGCCGCGAGCAGTACTTC.

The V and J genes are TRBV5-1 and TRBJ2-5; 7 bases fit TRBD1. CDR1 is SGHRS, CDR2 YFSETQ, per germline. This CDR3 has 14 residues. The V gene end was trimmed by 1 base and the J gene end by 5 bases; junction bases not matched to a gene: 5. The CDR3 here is CASSLRQGGETQYF. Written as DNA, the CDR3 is TGCGCCAGCAGCTTGAGACAGGGCGGCGAGACCCAGTACTTC.

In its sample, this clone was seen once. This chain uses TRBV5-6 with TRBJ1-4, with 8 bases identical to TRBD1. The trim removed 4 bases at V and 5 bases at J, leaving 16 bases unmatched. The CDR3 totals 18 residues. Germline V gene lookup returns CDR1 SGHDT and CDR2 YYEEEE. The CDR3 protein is CASSLAGGAGKRNEKLFF. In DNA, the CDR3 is TGTGCCAGCAGCCTGGCAGGGGGCGCAGGAAAGAGGAATGAAAAACTGTTTTTT.

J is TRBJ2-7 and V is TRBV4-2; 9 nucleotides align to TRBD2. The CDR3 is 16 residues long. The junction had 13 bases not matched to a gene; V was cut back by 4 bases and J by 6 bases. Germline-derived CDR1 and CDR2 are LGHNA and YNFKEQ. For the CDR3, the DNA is TGTGCCAGCAGCCGTACACTGACTAGCGGAGGGCCCGAGCAGTACTTC. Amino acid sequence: CASSRTLTSGGPEQYF.

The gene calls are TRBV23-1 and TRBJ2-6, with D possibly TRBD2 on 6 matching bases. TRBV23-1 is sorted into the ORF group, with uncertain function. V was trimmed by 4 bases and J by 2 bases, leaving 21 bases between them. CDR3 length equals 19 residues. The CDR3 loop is CASSRRAGRLLPGANVLTF. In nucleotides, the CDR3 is TGCGCCAGCAGTCGGAGAGCAGGGAGGTTGCTCCCTGGGGCCAACGTCCTGACTTTC.

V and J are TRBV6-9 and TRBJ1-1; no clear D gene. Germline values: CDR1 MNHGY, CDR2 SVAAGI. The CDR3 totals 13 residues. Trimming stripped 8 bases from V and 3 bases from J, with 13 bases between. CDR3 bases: TGTGCCAGCCCACCCGGGGAACACACTGAAGCTTTCTTT. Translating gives CASPPGEHTEAFF.

CDR3 DNA: TGTGCCAGCAGTCCAGGGACAGCCTATGGCTACACCTTC. This codes for CASSPGTAYGYTF. The chain couples TRBV12-3 or TRBV12-4 to TRBJ1-2, with 7 bases that match TRBD1. With V trimmed by 5 bases and J by 4 bases, 4 bases remained unmatched. The CDR3 extends over 13 amino acids.